This passage covers 21 T cell receptor beta chains from one sample sequenced in a study of blood T cell repertoires in COVID-19. Libraries were prepared by immunoSEQ multiplex PCR; TCRdb keeps only in-frame clonotypes and omits some of them. The sample shows 150,000 to 200,000 clones, 65% to 90% of them seen only once. Sequenced material: PBMCs or T cells enriched from blood (not recorded which). Source of these receptors: a man aged 50 or older who had recovered from COVID-19.

The CDR3 nucleotides are TGTGCCACCAGCAGAGACGCGACAGGGGATAGAGAAAAACTGTTTTTT. Residues: CATSRDATGDREKLFF. The chain links TRBV15 to TRBJ1-4; 8 nucleotides align to TRBD1. V was pared by 0 bases and J by 8 bases, with 8 bases of the junction left unmatched. Germline V gene sequence: CDR1 LNHNV, CDR2 YYDKDF (reference sequence). The CDR3 is 16 residues long.

The genes are TRBV28 and TRBJ1-3; 8 bases are shared with TRBD1. With 5 bases clipped from V and 3 bases from J, the junction kept 6 bases outside the gene matches. Per germline, CDR1 MDHEN and CDR2 SYDVKM. The CDR3 is 15 amino acids. CDR3: CASSLTGDVGNTIYF. In DNA form, the CDR3 reads TGTGCCAGCAGTCTGACAGGGGACGTTGGAAACACCATATATTTT.

This clone was counted a few times. The rearrangement links TRBV19 to TRBJ1-1; D uncertain. With 7 bases removed from V and 10 bases from J, the gap between germline ends came to 13 bases. Germline loops: CDR1 LNHDA, CDR2 SQIVND (reference sequence). The CDR3 contains 11 residues. This CDR3 is CASTQAHGAFF. CDR3 DNA: TGTGCCAGTACCCAGGCACACGGAGCTTTCTTT.

This sequence joins TRBV21-1 and TRBJ2-7; the DNA was not compared with TRBD1, the D call given in the table. TRBV21-1 is assigned pseudogene status. The length of the CDR3 is 16 residues. This chain's CDR3 is CASSNRGWDPRDEQYF. The DNA for the CDR3 is TGTGCCAGCAGCAACAGGGGATGGGACCCTCGGGACGAGCAGTACTTC.

The CDR3: CASSLGTGGRGSPLHF. DNA for the CDR3: TGTGCCAGCAGCTTAGGGACAGGGGGAAGGGGTTCACCCCTCCACTTT. The chain has TRBV7-8 and TRBJ1-6, with 10 bases aligning to TRBD1. The CDR3 has 16 amino acids. V was clipped by 1 base and J by 9 bases; unmatched bases: 6. Germline assignment: CDR1 SGHVS and CDR2 FQNEAQ. The full variable domain, its missing parts supplied by reference TRBV7-8 and TRBJ1-6, is GAGVSQSPRYKVAKRGQDVALRCDPISGHVSLFWYQQALGQGPEFLTYFQNEAQLDKSGLPSDRFFAERPEGSVSTLKIQRTQQEDSAVYLCASSLGTGGRGSPLHFGNGTRLTVT.

The chain combines TRBV30 with TRBJ1-4; TRBD1 agrees at 9 bases. This CDR3 has 14 residues. J gave up 8 bases and V 8 bases, and 12 bases lay outside the gene matches. Germline loops: CDR1 GTSNPN, CDR2 SVGIG (reference sequence). The CDR3 reads CAAETGGAWEKLFF. The CDR3 DNA reads TGTGCCGCAGAAACAGGGGGCGCTTGGGAAAAACTGTTTTTT. Complete variable domain (other parts from reference TRBV30 and TRBJ1-4): SQTIHQWPATLVQPVGSPLSLECTVEGTSNPNLYWYRQAAGRGLQLLFYSVGIGQISSEVPQNLSASRPQDRQFILSSKKLLLSDSGFYLCAAETGGAWEKLFFGSGTQLSVL.

The CDR3 sequence: CASRSGQGGSGELFF. The CDR3, as DNA: TGTGCCAGCAGGTCGGGACAGGGAGGCTCCGGGGAGCTGTTTTTT. The chain couples TRBV6-5 to TRBJ2-2; 9 positions agree with TRBD1. The germline gives CDR1 MNHEY, CDR2 SVGAGI. CDR3 length: 15 amino acids. J lost 6 bases, V lost 6 bases, and 8 bases had no gene match.

This clone showed up many times. This chain links TRBV5-1 with TRBJ2-3, with D perhaps matching TRBD2 (7 bases). Germline CDR1 reads SGHRS; CDR2 reads YFSETQ. The CDR3 length is 14 residues. The V gene lost 2 bases and the J gene lost 7 bases, with 14 bases spanning the gap. In nucleotides, the CDR3 is TGCGCCAGCAGCTTAGGGGGGGCATCAAATACGCAGTATTTT. Amino acid sequence: CASSLGGASNTQYF.

This clone was counted between two and nine times. V is TRBV5-1 and J is TRBJ1-6; 7 nucleotides align to TRBD1. In germline, CDR1 is SGHRS, CDR2 YFSETQ. This CDR3 spans 17 amino acids. Trimming took 1 base from V and 4 from J; bases not matched to a gene: 8. CDR3 residues: CASSLQIAGQYNSPLHF. The CDR3 DNA reads TGCGCCAGCAGCTTGCAAATAGCGGGACAGTATAATTCACCCCTCCACTTT.

This chain connects TRBV19 to TRBJ1-5; D unclear. Trimming took off 4 bases at V and 2 bases at J, with 12 bases between the two ends. This CDR3 contains 15 residues. Germline-derived CDR1 and CDR2 are LNHDA and SQIVND (reference sequence). CDR3 region: CASSTGPGGNQPQHF. DNA of the CDR3: TGTGCCAGTAGTACCGGCCCGGGTGGCAATCAGCCCCAGCATTTT.

The chain has TRBV4-2 and TRBJ2-3; D is possibly TRBD2 (6 bases). Germline V gene sequence: CDR1 LGHNA, CDR2 YNFKEQ. This CDR3 has 15 amino acids. Trimming removed 4 bases from V and 3 bases from J, with 14 bases in between. CDR3 in DNA: TGTGCCAGCAGCCCCCGGGGTAGCGGAACAGATACGCAGTATTTT. Translation: CASSPRGSGTDTQYF.

V usage is TRBV5-6 and J usage is TRBJ2-7, with D maybe TRBD1 (6 bases). This CDR3 is 15 amino acids long. In germline, CDR1 is SGHDT, CDR2 YYEEEE. V lost 3 bases and J 3 bases, leaving 16 bases between the germline ends. CDR3 region: CASSSRTALNYEQYF. The CDR3 DNA sequence: TGTGCCAGCAGCTCTCGGACAGCCCTCAACTACGAGCAGTACTTC. Drawing the rest from reference TRBV5-6 and TRBJ2-7, the complete variable domain is DAGVTQSPTHLIKTRGQQVTLRCSPKSGHDTVSWYQQALGQGPQFIFQYYEEEERQRGNFPDRFSGHQFPNYSSELNVNALLLGDSALYLCASSSRTALNYEQYFGPGTRLTVT.

The V gene is TRBV19, the J gene TRBJ2-7; 9 nucleotides match TRBD1. The CDR3 extends over 13 amino acids. J gave up 3 bases and V 6 bases, and 3 bases lay outside the gene matches. Germline V gene lookup returns CDR1 LNHDA and CDR2 SQIVND (reference sequence). This CDR3 reads CASRDRGFYEQYF. The CDR3 nucleotides read TGTGCCAGTAGGGACAGGGGTTTCTACGAGCAGTACTTC. The whole variable domain, filled in from reference TRBV19 and TRBJ2-7, reads DGGITQSPKYLFRKEGQNVTLSCEQNLNHDAMYWYRQDPGQGLRLIYYSQIVNDFQKGDIAEGYSVSREKKESFPLTVTSAQKNPTAFYLCASRDRGFYEQYFGPGTRLTVT.

The CDR3 region has the DNA TGTGCCAGCTCACCGGCAGGGTTGAACACTGAAGCTTTCTTT. This gives the protein CASSPAGLNTEAFF. The V gene is TRBV18, the J gene TRBJ1-1, with D perhaps TRBD1 (5 bases). The CDR3 covers 14 residues. The V gene's germline CDR1 is KGHSH and CDR2 LQKENI. V was cut by 3 bases and J by 0 bases, with 8 bases left in between.

This chain joins TRBV7-9 and TRBJ2-5, with TRBD1 matching 8 bases. CDR1 SEHNR and CDR2 FQNEAQ come from the germline V gene (reference sequence). Unmatched junction bases numbered 7, after V lost 5 bases and J lost 5 bases. There are 14 residues in the CDR3. CDR3 protein: CASSQTGVGETQYF. The CDR3, as DNA: TGTGCCAGCAGCCAGACAGGGGTAGGGGAGACCCAGTACTTC.

The chain joins TRBV7-2 to TRBJ1-5; 7 bases map to TRBD1. Per germline, CDR1 SGHTA and CDR2 FQGNSA. The ends lost 5 bases at V and 6 bases at J; junction bases unmatched: 7. This CDR3 has 14 amino acids. The CDR3 DNA is TGTGCCAGCAGCGGCAGACAGGGCGGTCAGCCCCAGCATTTT. Its translation: CASSGRQGGQPQHF.

This rearrangement joins TRBV6-5 to TRBJ1-2; tentatively, D is TRBD1 (5 bases). V shed 4 bases and J shed 0 bases, with 12 bases lying between them. Germline-derived CDR1 and CDR2 are MNHEY and SVGAGI. The CDR3 consists of 15 residues. This CDR3 is CASSLTANTNYGYTF. CDR3 DNA: TGTGCCAGCAGTTTGACAGCTAATACTAACTATGGCTACACCTTC.

V and J are TRBV7-6 and TRBJ1-2; TRBD1 agrees at 7 bases. Germline-derived CDR1 and CDR2 are SGHVS and FNYEAQ. This CDR3 has 15 residues. J lost 4 bases, V lost 4 bases, and 9 bases had no gene match. CDR3 DNA sequence: TGTGCCAGCAGCTCAACGGCAGGGGGTAGCTATGGCTACACCTTC. Its translation: CASSSTAGGSYGYTF. Supplemented by reference TRBV7-6 and TRBJ1-2, the full variable domain reads GAGVSQSPRYKVTKRGQDVALRCDPISGHVSLYWYRQALGQGPEFLTYFNYEAQQDKSGLPNDRFSAERPEGSISTLTIQRTEQRDSAMYRCASSSTAGGSYGYTFGSGTRLTVV.

DNA for the CDR3: TGTGCTAGTGGTAAACCAGGGGGCCTCGCCGGGGAGCTGTTTTTT. Its translation is CASGKPGGLAGELFF. The chain links TRBV12-5 to TRBJ2-2; TRBD1 agrees at 8 bases. V dropped 5 bases and J dropped 6; count of bases not matched to a gene: 8. CDR3 length: 15 residues. Looked up from germline, CDR1 is LGHNT and CDR2 is FRNRAP.

This chain connects TRBV3-1 (or the pseudogene TRBV3-2) to TRBJ1-2; 7 positions match TRBD1. This CDR3 contains 14 residues. The V gene's germline CDR1 is LGHDT and CDR2 YNNKEL (reference sequence). Germline trimming cut 7 bases from V and 5 bases from J; bases unmatched to any gene: 10. The CDR3 here is CASNLAGQSYGYTF. CDR3 coding DNA: TGTGCCAGCAACCTCGCGGGACAGTCTTATGGCTACACCTTC.

The rearrangement links TRBV9 to TRBJ2-3; 8 nucleotides align to TRBD2. The CDR3 spans 15 residues. V dropped 3 bases and J dropped 2; count of bases not matched to a gene: 5. Germline assignment: CDR1 SGDLS and CDR2 YYNGEE. In nucleotides, the CDR3 is TGTGCCAGCAGCGCGGGACTAGGGTACACAGATACGCAGTATTTT. Its translation: CASSAGLGYTDTQYF.